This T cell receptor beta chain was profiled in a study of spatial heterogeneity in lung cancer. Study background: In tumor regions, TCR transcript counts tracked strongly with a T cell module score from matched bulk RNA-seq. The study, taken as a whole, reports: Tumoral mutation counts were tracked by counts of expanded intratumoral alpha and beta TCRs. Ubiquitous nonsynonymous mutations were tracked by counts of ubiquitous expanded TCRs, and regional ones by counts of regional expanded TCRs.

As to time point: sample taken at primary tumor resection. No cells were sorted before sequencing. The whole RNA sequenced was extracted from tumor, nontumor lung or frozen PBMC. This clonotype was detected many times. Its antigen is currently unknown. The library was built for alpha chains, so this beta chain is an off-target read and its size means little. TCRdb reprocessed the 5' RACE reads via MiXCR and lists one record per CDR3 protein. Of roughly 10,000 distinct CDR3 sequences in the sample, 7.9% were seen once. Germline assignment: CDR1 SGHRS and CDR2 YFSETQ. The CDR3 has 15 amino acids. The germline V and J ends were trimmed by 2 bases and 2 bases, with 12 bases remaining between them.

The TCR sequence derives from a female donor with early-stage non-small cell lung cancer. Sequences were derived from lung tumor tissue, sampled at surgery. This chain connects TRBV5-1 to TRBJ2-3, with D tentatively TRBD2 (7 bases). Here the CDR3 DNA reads TGCGCCAGCAGCTTACGGGGGGCCGACACAGATACGCAGTATTTT. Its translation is CASSLRGADTDTQYF.